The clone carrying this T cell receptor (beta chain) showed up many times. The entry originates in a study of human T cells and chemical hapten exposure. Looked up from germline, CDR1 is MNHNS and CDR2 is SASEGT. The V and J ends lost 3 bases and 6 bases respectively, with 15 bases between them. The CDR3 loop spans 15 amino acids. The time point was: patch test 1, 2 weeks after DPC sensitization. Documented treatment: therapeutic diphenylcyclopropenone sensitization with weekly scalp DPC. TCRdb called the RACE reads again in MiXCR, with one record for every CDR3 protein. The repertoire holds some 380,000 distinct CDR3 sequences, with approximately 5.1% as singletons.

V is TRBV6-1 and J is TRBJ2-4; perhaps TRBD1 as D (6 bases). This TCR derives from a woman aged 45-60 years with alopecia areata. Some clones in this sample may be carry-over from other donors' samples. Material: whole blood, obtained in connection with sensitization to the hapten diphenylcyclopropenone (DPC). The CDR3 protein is CASSDRGWGGNIQYF. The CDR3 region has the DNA TGTGCCAGCAGTGACAGGGGATGGGGCGGAAACATTCAGTACTTC.